These 2 T cell receptor beta chains were sequenced from one sample in a study of identical twins. TCRdb independently ran MiXCR on the 5' RACE reads; one entry per CDR3 protein. The repertoire holds some 790,000 distinct CDR3 sequences, with roughly 20% as singletons. In addition, the sample was reused for a study of T cells expressing NK-cell markers.

Sequenced input: PBMCs. These receptors originate from a woman under 30 in good health.

In this sample, this clonotype turned up a few times. The chain employs TRBV10-3 and TRBJ2-7; D is undetermined. The CDR3 has 14 amino acids. V was cut by 5 bases and J by 4 bases, with 15 bases left in between. The germline gives CDR1 ENHRY, CDR2 SYGVKD. CDR3 residues: CAISQETSRYEQYF. The CDR3 DNA is TGTGCCATCAGTCAAGAGACCAGTCGGTACGAGCAGTACTTC.

The CDR3 DNA reads TGCAGTGCTAGCCTAGCGGGAGAGAATGAGCAGTTCTTC. Translation gives CSASLAGENEQFF. V usage is TRBV20-1 and J usage is TRBJ2-1, with 10 nucleotides matching TRBD2. Per the germline V gene, CDR1 is DFQATT and CDR2 is SNEGSKA (reference sequence). With V trimmed by 3 bases and J by 7 bases, 3 bases remained unmatched. This CDR3 comprises 13 residues.